The next 21 T cell receptor beta chains were all read from a single sample in a study of response to subunit inactivated influenza vaccine listed by TCRdb under 2018. The method was RT-PCR. The data were produced on an Illumina HiSeq 2500. The public reads were reprocessed in TCRdb via fastp at Q25 and MiXCR, keeping in-frame beta chains. Duplicate CDR3 protein sequences are folded into a single record with the most common DNA and genes. The sample table holds about 190,000 distinct CDR3 sequences, of which approximately 14% were seen once. Approximately 27% of the sample rests with the top ten. The starting material was CD8+ T cells sorted from PBMCs, obtained roughly 5 days after vaccination. Receptors originate from a man aged 50-60 years who received an inactivated influenza vaccine. Donor details come from another sample of the same person, matched by shared clones.

The J gene is TRBJ1-1, the V gene TRBV5-4, with 9 bases aligning to TRBD1. The CDR3 has 14 amino acids. The ends lost 4 bases at V and 5 bases at J; junction bases unmatched: 6. Germline V gene sequence: CDR1 SGHNT, CDR2 YYREEE (reference sequence). As DNA, the CDR3 is TGTGCCAGCAGCCCCGGGACAGGGAAAACTGAAGCTTTCTTT. Translated, it gives CASSPGTGKTEAFF.

This clonotype was seen a few times. V usage is TRBV7-9 and J usage is TRBJ2-7; no clear D. From germline, CDR1 is SEHNR and CDR2 FQNEAQ (reference sequence). The V end lost 5 bases, the J end lost 2 bases, and 10 bases lay between the germline ends. CDR3 size: 13 residues. As DNA, the CDR3 is TGTGCCAGCAGCCACGTGGGCCCCTACGAGCAGTACTTC. As protein: CASSHVGPYEQYF.

The V gene is TRBV7-9, the J gene TRBJ1-6, with TRBD1 matching 7 bases. Germline CDR1 reads SEHNR; CDR2 reads FQNEAQ (reference sequence). CDR3 length: 16 amino acids. The V gene end was trimmed by 5 bases and the J gene end by 9 bases; junction bases not matched to a gene: 13. CDR3 sequence reads: CASSELRGPSGSPLHF. CDR3 nucleotides: TGTGCCAGCAGCGAACTAAGGGGGCCGTCGGGTTCACCCCTCCACTTT.

This clonotype was seen a handful of times. V is TRBV30 and J is TRBJ2-1; TRBD1 agrees at 7 bases. J gave up 0 bases and V 6 bases, and 5 bases lay outside the gene matches. Per germline, CDR1 GTSNPN and CDR2 SVGIG (reference sequence). This CDR3 spans 14 amino acids. The CDR3 region has the DNA TGTGCCTGCAAGACAGGGAGCTCCTACAATGAGCAGTTCTTC. Translated: CACKTGSSYNEQFF.

There are a few counts of this clonotype. In nucleotides, the CDR3 is TGCAGCGCCACAACAGGACCGTCCTACAATGAGCAGTTCTTC. This gives the protein CSATTGPSYNEQFF. V and J are TRBV29-1 and TRBJ2-1, with D tentatively TRBD1 (5 bases). The CDR3 is made up of 14 amino acids. In germline, CDR1 is SQVTM, CDR2 ANQGSEA. V gave up 7 bases and J gave up 1 base, with 14 bases separating them.

The chain carries TRBV4-2 and TRBJ2-6; D not resolved. The CDR3 consists of 18 residues. V dropped 0 bases and J dropped 2 bases, with 14 bases sitting between them. The germline gives CDR1 LGHNA, CDR2 YNFKEQ. The CDR3 spells CASSQDLRKETGANVLTF. The CDR3 DNA reads as TGTGCCAGCAGCCAAGATTTAAGGAAGGAGACTGGGGCCAACGTCCTGACTTTC.

The chain links TRBV5-6 to TRBJ2-7, with 10 positions matching TRBD1. V trimming: 2 bases; J trimming: 5 bases; junction bases outside the gene matches: 7. Germline loops: CDR1 SGHDT, CDR2 YYEEEE. The length of the CDR3 is 15 residues. The CDR3 DNA reads TGTGCCAGCAGCTTTTGGGGGACAGGGGACAACGAGCAGTACTTC. Encoded protein: CASSFWGTGDNEQYF.

The table lists this clonotype with a few counts. The chain links TRBV28 to TRBJ2-1; maybe TRBD1 (5 bases). The ends were cut back, 6 bases at V and 3 bases at J, with 9 bases in the middle. The CDR3 runs to 13 residues. Germline V CDR1 and CDR2: MDHEN, SYDVKM. The CDR3 sequence: CASSDSIYNEQFF. The CDR3 DNA reads TGTGCCAGCAGCGACAGTATCTACAATGAGCAGTTCTTC.

J is TRBJ2-4 and V is TRBV11-2; TRBD1 matches 8 bases. Unmatched junction bases numbered 8, after V lost 4 bases and J lost 3 bases. The CDR3 consists of 16 residues. Germline V gene data show CDR1 as SGHAT and CDR2 as FQNNGV. The CDR3 DNA follows: TGTGCCAGCAGCTCCACAGGGGGTCGAAACAAAAACATTCAGTACTTC. This gives the protein CASSSTGGRNKNIQYF.

This clonotype appeared many times. This rearrangement joins TRBV6-1 to TRBJ1-4; 12 nucleotides line up with TRBD1. CDR1 is MNHNS and CDR2 is SASEGT in the germline V gene. V lost 5 bases and J lost 8; bases outside the gene matches: 6. CDR3 length equals 15 residues. In nucleotides, the CDR3 is TGTGCCAGCAGTCAGGGACAGGGGGCGGGGGAAAAACTGTTTTTT. Protein: CASSQGQGAGEKLFF.

The chain couples TRBV9 to TRBJ2-1, with a possible D match to TRBD1 (6 bases). The CDR3 contains 16 residues. The V and J ends lost 3 bases and 0 bases respectively, with 13 bases between them. Germline CDR1 is SGDLS and CDR2 is YYNGEE. CDR3 in amino acids: CASSGPTGSSYNEQFF. CDR3 coding DNA: TGTGCCAGCAGCGGGCCGACAGGAAGCTCCTACAATGAGCAGTTCTTC.

The chain couples TRBV12-3 or TRBV12-4 to TRBJ2-4, with unresolved D. The V and J ends lost 5 bases and 1 base respectively, with 9 bases between them. The CDR3 contains 14 residues. DNA of the CDR3: TGTGCCAGCAGTCCAGGCGAGGCCAAAAACATTCAGTACTTC. This codes for CASSPGEAKNIQYF.

V is TRBV5-6 and J is TRBJ2-7; D may match TRBD1 or TRBD2 (6 bases each). V was clipped by 2 bases and J by 0 bases, with 21 bases between them. Germline-derived CDR1 and CDR2 are SGHDT and YYEEEE. There are 18 residues in the CDR3. The DNA for the CDR3 is TGTGCCAGCAGCTTTACGGCGCTCACAGGGACTTTCTCCTACGAGCAGTACTTC. Its translation: CASSFTALTGTFSYEQYF.

The J gene is TRBJ2-3, the V gene TRBV29-1; D is possibly TRBD1 (6 bases). The CDR3 consists of 13 residues. Trimming removed 2 bases from V and 8 bases from J, with 14 bases in between. From germline, CDR1 is SQVTM and CDR2 ANQGSEA. CDR3 loop: CSVELRGRGTQYF. The CDR3 coding sequence is TGCAGCGTTGAACTCAGGGGAAGGGGTACGCAGTATTTT.

The sample holds a few counts of this clonotype. The CDR3 DNA is TGCAGCGTTGGTGGGACCCCAGGGAGGCATGAGCAGTTCTTC. Amino acids: CSVGGTPGRHEQFF. V usage is TRBV29-1 and J usage is TRBJ2-1, with D possibly TRBD2 on 6 matching bases. The CDR3 length is 14 residues. CDR1 is SQVTM, CDR2 ANQGSEA, per germline. Trimming took 4 bases from V and 8 from J, leaving 18 bases between them.

In this sample, this clonotype turned up many times. This chain connects TRBV5-1 to TRBJ2-1; D unclear. The V end was cut by 1 base, the J end by 3 bases, with 8 bases between. Germline values: CDR1 SGHRS, CDR2 YFSETQ. The CDR3 length is 14 residues. The CDR3 coding sequence is TGCGCCAGCAGCTTGTCCGCCAACTACAATGAGCAGTTCTTC. Translating gives CASSLSANYNEQFF.

Many counts were recorded for this clonotype. CDR3 sequence (DNA): TGCGCCAGCAGCCAGCTAGCGGGGGCCGAATTTAGCTCCTACAATGAGCAGTTCTTC. This encodes CASSQLAGAEFSSYNEQFF. V gene TRBV4-3 combines with J gene TRBJ2-1; TRBD2 matches 10 bases. The V and J ends lost 3 bases and 0 bases, in that order; junction bases with no gene match: 11. The CDR3 is made up of 19 amino acids. The germline V gene has CDR1 LGHNA and CDR2 YSLEER.

The table lists this clonotype with a few counts. The rearrangement links TRBV11-2 to TRBJ2-2; no reliable D call. With 1 base removed from V and 3 bases from J, the gap between germline ends came to 3 bases. The CDR3 consists of 13 residues. The germline V gene has CDR1 SGHAT and CDR2 FQNNGV. CDR3 nucleotides: TGTGCCAGCAGCTTAGCGGACACCGGGGAGCTGTTTTTT. Its translation is CASSLADTGELFF.

V gene TRBV20-1 combines with J gene TRBJ1-2; D perhaps matches TRBD1 (6 bases). Trimming left V 3 bases short and J 3 bases short, with 26 bases between. Per the germline V gene, CDR1 is DFQATT and CDR2 is SNEGSKA (reference sequence). The CDR3 covers 18 residues. The CDR3 spells CSARKGTFQSAEDYGYTF. In DNA, the CDR3 is TGCAGTGCTAGGAAAGGGACATTTCAATCGGCTGAAGACTATGGCTACACCTTC.

This chain uses TRBV6-1 with TRBJ2-3; TRBD1 matches at 7 bases. This CDR3 has 13 amino acids. V shed 9 bases and J 6 bases; nucleotides not matched to a gene: 9. Germline V gives CDR1 MNHNS, CDR2 SASEGT. CDR3 DNA: TGTGCCAGTGAGGGGGCGCCTTCGGATACGCAGTATTTT. This sequence encodes CASEGAPSDTQYF.

The chain carries TRBV14 and TRBJ2-1; D tentatively reads TRBD1 or TRBD2 (5 bases each). The CDR3 consists of 18 residues. Per germline, CDR1 SGHDN and CDR2 FVKESK. With 3 bases removed from V and 0 bases from J, the gap between germline ends came to 18 bases. The CDR3 loop reads CASSHFFAGTSSYNEQFF. CDR3 DNA: TGTGCCAGCAGCCACTTCTTCGCCGGGACCAGCTCCTACAATGAGCAGTTCTTC.